A single sample is the source of the 5 T cell receptor beta chains below, sequenced in a study of blood T cell repertoires in COVID-19. The table came from immunoSEQ multiplex PCR; TCRdb's copy has only in-frame clones and leaves some out. This repertoire shows roughly 250,000 clones, about four fifths found once; its top ten account for 4% to 5.5%. Sequenced: peripheral blood. Source of these receptors: a man aged 50 to 59 with active or convalescent COVID-19.

This chain links TRBV3-1 (or the pseudogene TRBV3-2) with TRBJ2-5, with 9 bases that match TRBD2. CDR3 length: 16 residues. V lost 0 bases, J lost 5 bases, and 7 bases stayed unmatched. Germline-derived CDR1 and CDR2 are LGHDT and YNNKEL (reference sequence). The CDR3 DNA reads TGTGCCAGCAGCCAAGATCCGGCGGGGGGGAGGGAGACCCAGTACTTC. Encoded protein: CASSQDPAGGRETQYF.

The V and J genes are TRBV6-5 and TRBJ1-6, with TRBD1 identical over 7 bases. Germline values: CDR1 MNHEY, CDR2 SVGAGI. This CDR3 has 15 amino acids. V shed 5 bases, J shed 6 bases, and the junction held 7 bases outside the gene matches. CDR3 coding DNA: TGTGCCAGCAGTAAAACCGGGACAGCTAATTCACCCCTCCACTTT. It is translated as CASSKTGTANSPLHF.

This clone was counted between two and nine times. The rearrangement joins TRBV7-2 to TRBJ1-3; D call uncertain. Trimming stripped 1 base from V and 3 bases from J, with 10 bases between. The CDR3 has 15 amino acids. Germline CDR1 SGHTA, CDR2 FQGNSA. The CDR3 is CASSLVAQIGNTIYF. In nucleotides, the CDR3 is TGTGCCAGCAGCTTAGTAGCCCAGATTGGAAACACCATATATTTT.

The rearrangement uses TRBV5-1 and TRBJ1-1; TRBD1 agrees at 8 bases. Germline assignment: CDR1 SGHRS and CDR2 YFSETQ. CDR3 size: 16 residues. The J segment lost 0 bases and the V segment lost 0 bases, leaving 4 bases of the junction unmatched. CDR3 amino acids: CASSLGGQGMNTEAFF. DNA of the CDR3: TGCGCCAGCAGCTTGGGAGGACAGGGAATGAACACTGAAGCTTTCTTT.

The table lists this clone with a few counts. The chain uses TRBV5-4 and TRBJ2-1; 8 bases line up with TRBD2. The CDR3 is made up of 17 amino acids. The V gene's germline CDR1 is SGHNT and CDR2 YYREEE (reference sequence). Germline trimming cut 3 bases from V and 2 bases from J; bases unmatched to any gene: 10. CDR3 bases: TGTGCCAGCAGCTGGGCGAAGTCGGGGGGGACCTACAATGAGCAGTTCTTC. Its translation: CASSWAKSGGTYNEQFF.